The 17 T cell receptor beta chains in this list originate from one sample, sequenced in a study of T cell responses to AZD1222 COVID-19 vaccine. This table comes from immunoSEQ multiplex PCR, and its TCRdb copy is limited to in-frame clones, with some not included. The sample consists of roughly 180,000 clones, about nine tenths of them appearing once. The material was peripheral blood, obtained 28 days after the second AZD1222 dose. The receptors here all came from an adult who received the AZD1222 COVID-19 vaccine.

This rearrangement joins TRBV5-1 to TRBJ1-4; D is unresolved. Germline V gene data show CDR1 as SGHRS and CDR2 as YFSETQ. The CDR3 is 14 amino acids. Trimming cost V 2 bases and J 3 bases, with 8 bases left between them. The CDR3 loop is CASSFHGSNEKLFF. CDR3 coding DNA: TGCGCCAGCAGCTTTCATGGTTCTAATGAAAAACTGTTTTTT. Based on the CDR3 plus reference TRBV5-1 and TRBJ1-4, the full variable domain is KAGVTQTPRYLIKTRGQQVTLSCSPISGHRSVSWYQQTPGQGLQFLFEYFSETQRNKGNFPGRFSGRQFSNSRSEMNVSTLELGDSALYLCASSFHGSNEKLFFGSGTQLSVL.

This chain joins TRBV10-1 and TRBJ2-1; D might be TRBD2 (5 bases). The CDR3 length is 14 residues. V gave up 3 bases and J gave up 6 bases, with 12 bases separating them. Germline lookup yields CDR1 WNHNN and CDR2 SYGVQD (reference sequence). CDR3: CASSEVSGSNEQFF. In DNA form, the CDR3 reads TGCGCCAGCAGTGAAGTGAGCGGCAGCAATGAGCAGTTCTTC.

In DNA form, the CDR3 reads TGTGCCAGCAGCAACAGGGGTGGCAACACCGGGGAGCTGTTTTTT. Translation gives CASSNRGGNTGELFF. The rearrangement joins TRBV5-5 to TRBJ2-2; 7 nucleotides align to TRBD1. Germline trimming cut 4 bases from V and 2 bases from J; bases unmatched to any gene: 5. Germline V gives CDR1 SGHKS, CDR2 YYEKEE (reference sequence). The length of the CDR3 is 15 residues.

V usage is TRBV10-1 and J usage is TRBJ2-3, with D hard to call. This CDR3 comprises 12 residues. Germline CDR1 WNHNN, CDR2 SYGVQD (reference sequence). The germline V and J ends were trimmed by 3 bases and 14 bases, with 15 bases remaining between them. The CDR3 DNA reads TGCGCCAGCAGTGATTCGGCGGTACCACCGTATTTT. Translating gives CASSDSAVPPYF.

With regard to this clone: Other DNA variants within this sample encode the same CDR3. This chain connects TRBV20-1 to TRBJ1-5; D is possibly TRBD1 (5 bases). CDR3 length: 13 residues. From germline, CDR1 is DFQATT and CDR2 SNEGSKA (reference sequence). V was clipped by 3 bases and J by 1 base, with 7 bases between them. Here the CDR3 DNA reads TGCAGTGCTAGTAGGGACAGCAATCAGCCCCAGCATTTT. Its protein product is CSASRDSNQPQHF.

The V gene is TRBV7-9, the J gene TRBJ2-2; D is unresolved. Germline assignment: CDR1 SEHNR and CDR2 FQNEAQ (reference sequence). V was pared by 1 base and J by 0 bases, with 6 bases between. The CDR3 has 15 amino acids. The CDR3 region has the DNA TGTGCCAGCAGCTTAGGAGTGACGAACACCGGGGAGCTGTTTTTT. This sequence encodes CASSLGVTNTGELFF.

For the CDR3, the DNA is TGTGCCAGCAGCCGCGGACAGGGGTACAACACTGAAGCTTTCTTT. Translation gives CASSRGQGYNTEAFF. The chain is built from TRBV6-1 and TRBJ1-1; 9 nucleotides match TRBD1. With 6 bases clipped from V and 2 bases from J, the junction kept 7 bases outside the gene matches. Germline V CDR1 and CDR2: MNHNS, SASEGT. The CDR3 is 15 amino acids.

CDR3 in DNA: TGCGCCAGCAGCTTGGCCGAAGGGGAGAACACTGAAGCTTTCTTT. The encoded protein is CASSLAEGENTEAFF. The rearrangement uses TRBV5-1 and TRBJ1-1, with a tentative D call TRBD1 (5 bases). V was trimmed by 0 bases and J by 1 base, leaving 10 bases between them. CDR1 is SGHRS and CDR2 is YFSETQ in the germline V gene. The CDR3 spans 15 residues.

The chain employs TRBV11-2 and TRBJ2-3; D is uncertain. Deletions cut 1 base from V and 7 bases from J, with 18 bases between. The CDR3 extends over 16 amino acids. CDR1 SGHAT and CDR2 FQNNGV come from the germline V gene. Written as DNA, the CDR3 is TGTGCCAGCAGCTTAGTTCCCCCGGTGGTGGCGAATACGCAGTATTTT. This translates into CASSLVPPVVANTQYF.

The rearrangement uses TRBV30 and TRBJ2-7, with unresolved D. Germline V lookup: CDR1 GTSNPN, CDR2 SVGIG (reference sequence). Trimming stripped 2 bases from V and 2 bases from J, with 4 bases between. The CDR3 loop spans 11 amino acids. CDR3 nucleotide sequence: TGTGCCTGGAGTTCGGCCTACGAGCAGTACTTC. Protein: CAWSSAYEQYF. Together with reference TRBV30 and TRBJ2-7, the CDR3 gives the full variable domain: SQTIHQWPATLVQPVGSPLSLECTVEGTSNPNLYWYRQAAGRGLQLLFYSVGIGQISSEVPQNLSASRPQDRQFILSSKKLLLSDSGFYLCAWSSAYEQYFGPGTRLTVT.

This chain connects TRBV18 to TRBJ1-5; D uncertain. CDR3 length equals 13 residues. Deletions cut 4 bases from V and 4 bases from J, with 8 bases between. Per the germline V gene, CDR1 is KGHSH and CDR2 is LQKENI. CDR3 sequence: CASSQDPNQPQHF. The CDR3 DNA is TGTGCCAGCTCACAAGATCCTAATCAGCCCCAGCATTTT.

The chain uses TRBV5-4 and TRBJ2-2; 9 nucleotides agree with TRBD1. The V and J ends lost 2 bases and 7 bases, in that order; junction bases with no gene match: 6. This CDR3 spans 15 amino acids. Per the germline V gene, CDR1 is SGHNT and CDR2 is YYREEE (reference sequence). CDR3 in DNA: TGTGCCAGCAGCTTTCACAGGGGGCAAGGCGGGGAGCTGTTTTTT. The encoded protein is CASSFHRGQGGELFF.

The rearrangement joins TRBV18 to TRBJ1-4; D is unresolved. V was cut by 4 bases and J by 0 bases, with 6 bases left in between. Germline CDR1 reads KGHSH; CDR2 reads LQKENI. The length of the CDR3 is 14 residues. DNA for the CDR3: TGTGCCAGCTCACGAGGGACAACTAATGAAAAACTGTTTTTT. Protein: CASSRGTTNEKLFF.

The chain carries TRBV10-2 and TRBJ2-1; 7 nucleotides line up with TRBD1. The germline CDR1 and CDR2 sequences are WSHSY and SAAADI. The CDR3 is 14 amino acids. J gave up 8 bases and V 4 bases, and 8 bases lay outside the gene matches. The CDR3 DNA reads as TGCGCCAGCAGTGTACAGGGGACCGCACATGAGCAGTTCTTC. It specifies CASSVQGTAHEQFF.

The rearrangement links TRBV18 to TRBJ2-7; 7 bases fit TRBD2. Per germline, CDR1 KGHSH and CDR2 LQKENI. J was trimmed by 4 bases and V by 1 base; bases with no gene match: 4. The CDR3 covers 14 residues. The CDR3 protein is CASSPRAGEYEQYF. The CDR3 DNA follows: TGTGCCAGCTCACCACGCGCGGGAGAATACGAGCAGTACTTC.

This chain uses TRBV5-1 with TRBJ2-7; D remains ambiguous. Germline CDR1 is SGHRS and CDR2 is YFSETQ. V lost 0 bases and J lost 5, with 9 bases in between. The CDR3 has 13 residues. CDR3 region: CASSLGRTDEQYF. The CDR3 DNA sequence: TGCGCCAGCAGCTTGGGTCGGACGGACGAGCAGTACTTC.

The chain links TRBV27 to TRBJ2-1; D unclear. The V gene lost 6 bases and the J gene lost 2 bases, with 11 bases spanning the gap. This CDR3 contains 14 residues. CDR1 and CDR2 (germline): MNHEY, SMNVEV (reference sequence). The CDR3, as DNA: TGTGCCAGCAGCCGACCCCCTCCCTACAATGAGCAGTTCTTC. It encodes CASSRPPPYNEQFF.